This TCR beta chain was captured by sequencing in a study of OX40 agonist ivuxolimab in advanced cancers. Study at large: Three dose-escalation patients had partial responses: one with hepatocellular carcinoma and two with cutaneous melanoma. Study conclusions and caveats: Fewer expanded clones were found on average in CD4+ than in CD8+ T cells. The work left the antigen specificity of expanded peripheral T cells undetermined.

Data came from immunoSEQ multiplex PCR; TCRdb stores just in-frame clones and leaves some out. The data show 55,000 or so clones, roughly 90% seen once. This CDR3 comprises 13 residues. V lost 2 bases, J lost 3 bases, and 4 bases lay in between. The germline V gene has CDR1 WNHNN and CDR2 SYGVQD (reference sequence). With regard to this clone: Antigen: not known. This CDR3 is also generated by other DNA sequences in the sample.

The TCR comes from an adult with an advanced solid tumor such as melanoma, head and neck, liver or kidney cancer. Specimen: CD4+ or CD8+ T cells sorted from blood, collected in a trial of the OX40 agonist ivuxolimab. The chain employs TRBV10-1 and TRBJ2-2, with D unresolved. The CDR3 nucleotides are TGCGCCAGCAGTGAGCGGTACACCGGGGAGCTGTTTTTT. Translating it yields CASSERYTGELFF.